This T cell receptor beta chain was documented in a study of T cell changes during pregnancy in multiple sclerosis. TCRdb's copy holds only in-frame clones and misses some; the assay was immunoSEQ multiplex PCR. Here the sample spans under 40,000 clones, 85% to 95% being singletons. Deletions cut 8 bases from V and 9 bases from J, with 14 bases between. Germline V gene lookup returns CDR1 MNHEY and CDR2 SMNVEV (reference sequence). The CDR3 has 12 amino acids. The TCR was taken from a female donor in good health, enrolled as a control in a pregnancy study. This specimen consisted of CD4+ T cells from peripheral blood mononuclear cells, obtained in the third trimester of pregnancy. The chain joins TRBV27 to TRBJ2-4; possibly TRBD2 for D (7 bases). For the CDR3, the DNA is TGTGCCAGCCCCGGCGGGGGCGGCATTCAGTACTTC. It is translated as CASPGGGGIQYF.